A selection of T cell receptor beta chains follows, all from one sample in a study of blood T cell repertoires in COVID-19. Sequencing used immunoSEQ multiplex PCR; TCRdb keeps in-frame clones, though not all of them. The top ten clones hold over 2% of a sample with around 300,000 clones, more than 75% of them seen once. Source material: PBMCs or T cells enriched from blood (not recorded which). The receptors here all came from a woman aged 18 to 35 who had recovered from COVID-19. The CDR3 runs from the conserved cysteine through the conserved F or W. D genes are given only for firm matches. The size field is filled for only some rows; it gives once, few, many or a size class.

clone_size: .; j_call: TRBJ2-2; v_call: TRBV4-3; d_call: .; cdr3_aa: CASSQTSNTGELFF; cdr3_nt: TGCGCCAGCAGCCAAACTAGCAACACCGGGGAGCTGTTTTTT
clone_size: once; j_call: TRBJ2-2; v_call: TRBV9; d_call: TRBD2; cdr3_aa: CASSFRGDTGELFF; cdr3_nt: TGTGCCAGCAGCTTTCGGGGGGACACCGGGGAGCTGTTTTTT
clone_size: .; j_call: TRBJ2-3; v_call: TRBV5-4; d_call: .; cdr3_aa: CASSLGPGTDTQYF; cdr3_nt: TGTGCCAGCAGCTTGGGCCCGGGGACAGATACGCAGTATTTT
clone_size: few; j_call: TRBJ1-3; v_call: TRBV7-9; d_call: .; cdr3_aa: CASSWEGVSNSGNTIYF; cdr3_nt: TGTGCCAGCAGCTGGGAGGGGGTCTCAAACTCTGGAAACACCATATATTTT
clone_size: .; j_call: TRBJ2-7; v_call: TRBV5-1; d_call: TRBD2; cdr3_aa: CASSFWTSGSLGYEQYF; cdr3_nt: TGCGCCAGCAGCTTCTGGACTAGCGGGAGTCTAGGTTACGAGCAGTACTTC
clone_size: .; j_call: TRBJ2-3; v_call: TRBV5-1; d_call: .; cdr3_aa: CASSLDGGSTDTQYF; cdr3_nt: TGCGCCAGCAGCTTGGATGGCGGGAGCACAGATACGCAGTATTTT
clone_size: few; j_call: TRBJ2-1; v_call: TRBV10-1; d_call: TRBD1; cdr3_aa: CASSDGRGSRGTGVNEQFF; cdr3_nt: TGCGCCAGCAGTGATGGAAGAGGGTCGCGGGGGACAGGGGTAAATGAGCAGTTCTTC
clone_size: .; j_call: TRBJ1-1; v_call: TRBV5-1; d_call: .; cdr3_aa: CASSFLFDTEAFF; cdr3_nt: TGCGCCAGCAGCTTCCTCTTTGACACTGAAGCTTTCTTT
clone_size: .; j_call: TRBJ2-3; v_call: TRBV29-1; d_call: TRBD2; cdr3_aa: CSVTSGGTDTQYF; cdr3_nt: TGCAGCGTAACTAGCGGCGGCACAGATACGCAGTATTTT
clone_size: once; j_call: TRBJ1-2; v_call: TRBV9; d_call: .; cdr3_aa: CASSLPAYGYTF; cdr3_nt: TGTGCCAGCAGCTTACCAGCGTATGGCTACACCTTC
clone_size: .; j_call: TRBJ2-1; v_call: TRBV18; d_call: TRBD2; cdr3_aa: CASASSGRDYNEQFF; cdr3_nt: TGTGCCAGCGCATCTAGCGGGAGGGATTACAATGAGCAGTTCTTC
clone_size: .; j_call: TRBJ1-6; v_call: TRBV29-1; d_call: TRBD1; cdr3_aa: CSASGQAPWHNIAYNSPLHF; cdr3_nt: TGCAGCGCTTCGGGACAGGCCCCCTGGCATAACATCGCCTATAATTCACCCCTCCACTTT
clone_size: .; j_call: TRBJ1-3; v_call: TRBV4-1; d_call: .; cdr3_aa: CASSQDPGGSTIYF; cdr3_nt: TGCGCCAGCAGCCAAGACCCGGGGGGGAGCACCATATATTTT
clone_size: few; j_call: TRBJ2-7; v_call: TRBV11-2; d_call: TRBD1; cdr3_aa: CASNPGTGVNEQYF; cdr3_nt: TGTGCCAGCAACCCCGGGACAGGGGTCAACGAGCAGTACTTC
clone_size: .; j_call: TRBJ1-1; v_call: TRBV28; d_call: TRBD1; cdr3_aa: CASSRTGENTEAFF; cdr3_nt: TGTGCCAGCAGTAGGACAGGGGAAAACACTGAAGCTTTCTTT